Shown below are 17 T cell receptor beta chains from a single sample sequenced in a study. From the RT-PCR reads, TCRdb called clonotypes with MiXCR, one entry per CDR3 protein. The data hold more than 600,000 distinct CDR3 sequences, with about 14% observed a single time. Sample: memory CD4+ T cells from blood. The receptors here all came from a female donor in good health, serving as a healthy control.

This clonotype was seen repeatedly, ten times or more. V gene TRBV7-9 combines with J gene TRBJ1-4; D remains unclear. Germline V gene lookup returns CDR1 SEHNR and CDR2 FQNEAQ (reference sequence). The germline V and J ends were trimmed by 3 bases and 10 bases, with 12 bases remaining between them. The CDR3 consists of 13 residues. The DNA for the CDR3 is TGTGCCAGCAGCTTGGTCGCTTTCGGAAAACTGTTTTTT. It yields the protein CASSLVAFGKLFF. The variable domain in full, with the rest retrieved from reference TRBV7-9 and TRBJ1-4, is DTGVSQNPRHKITKRGQNVTFRCDPISEHNRLYWYRQTLGQGPEFLTYFQNEAQLEKSRLLSDRFSAERPKGSFSTLEIQRTEQGDSAMYLCASSLVAFGKLFFGSGTQLSVL.

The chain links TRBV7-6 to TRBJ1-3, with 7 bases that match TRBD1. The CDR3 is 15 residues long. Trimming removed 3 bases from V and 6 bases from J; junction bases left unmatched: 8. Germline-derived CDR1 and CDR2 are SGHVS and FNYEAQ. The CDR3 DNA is TGTGCCAGCAGCTTGCCGGGTGGGACAGAAAACACCATATATTTT. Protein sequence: CASSLPGGTENTIYF.

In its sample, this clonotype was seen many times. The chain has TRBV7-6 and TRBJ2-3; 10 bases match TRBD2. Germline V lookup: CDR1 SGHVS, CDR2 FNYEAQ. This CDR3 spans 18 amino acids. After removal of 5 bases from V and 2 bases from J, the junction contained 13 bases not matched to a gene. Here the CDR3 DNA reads TGTGCCAGCAGCAAGCTCGGGGTAGCGGGGGGTTTCACAGATACGCAGTATTTT. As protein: CASSKLGVAGGFTDTQYF.

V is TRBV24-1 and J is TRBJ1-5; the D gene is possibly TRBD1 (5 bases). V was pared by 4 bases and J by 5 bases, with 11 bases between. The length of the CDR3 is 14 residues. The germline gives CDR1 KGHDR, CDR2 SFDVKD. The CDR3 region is CATSDGGSHQPQHF. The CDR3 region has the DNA TGTGCCACCAGTGACGGGGGTTCCCATCAGCCCCAGCATTTT.

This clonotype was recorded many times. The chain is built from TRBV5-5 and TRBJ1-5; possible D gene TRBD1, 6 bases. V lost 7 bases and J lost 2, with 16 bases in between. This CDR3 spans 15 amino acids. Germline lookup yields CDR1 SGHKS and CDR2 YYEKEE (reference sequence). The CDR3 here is CASGPGGAGNQPQHF. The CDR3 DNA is TGTGCCAGCGGCCCTGGGGGGGCAGGCAATCAGCCCCAGCATTTT.

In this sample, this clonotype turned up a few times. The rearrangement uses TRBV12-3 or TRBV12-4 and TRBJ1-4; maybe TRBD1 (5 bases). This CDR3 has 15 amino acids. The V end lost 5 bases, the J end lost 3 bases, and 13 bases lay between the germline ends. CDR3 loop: CASSKGTPANEKLFF. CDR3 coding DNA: TGTGCCAGCAGTAAAGGGACTCCCGCTAATGAAAAACTGTTTTTT.

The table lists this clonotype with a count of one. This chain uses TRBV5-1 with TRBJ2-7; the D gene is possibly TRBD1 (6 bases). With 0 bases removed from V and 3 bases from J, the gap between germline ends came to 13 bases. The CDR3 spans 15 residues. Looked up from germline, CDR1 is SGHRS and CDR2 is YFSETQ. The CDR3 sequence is CASSLGSTGIYEQYF. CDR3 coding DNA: TGCGCCAGCAGCTTGGGGAGCACAGGGATCTACGAGCAGTACTTC.

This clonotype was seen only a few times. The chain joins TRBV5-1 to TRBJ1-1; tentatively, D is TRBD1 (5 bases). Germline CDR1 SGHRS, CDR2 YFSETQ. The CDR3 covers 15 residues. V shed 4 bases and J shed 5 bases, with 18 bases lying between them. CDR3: CASSVNPQGGTEAFF. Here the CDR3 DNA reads TGCGCCAGCAGCGTAAACCCCCAGGGTGGGACTGAAGCTTTCTTT.

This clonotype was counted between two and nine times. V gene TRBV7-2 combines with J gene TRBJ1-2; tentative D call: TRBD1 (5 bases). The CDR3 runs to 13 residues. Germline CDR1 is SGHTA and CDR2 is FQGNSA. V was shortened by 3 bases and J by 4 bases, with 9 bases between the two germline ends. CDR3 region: CASSLAQAYGYTF. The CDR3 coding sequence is TGTGCCAGCAGCTTGGCACAGGCCTATGGCTACACCTTC.

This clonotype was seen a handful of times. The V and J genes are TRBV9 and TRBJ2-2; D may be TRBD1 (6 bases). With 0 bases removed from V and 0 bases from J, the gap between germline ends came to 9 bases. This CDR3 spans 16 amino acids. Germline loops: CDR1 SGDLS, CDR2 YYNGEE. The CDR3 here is CASSVDGQPNTGELFF. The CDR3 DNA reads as TGTGCCAGCAGCGTAGACGGACAGCCGAACACCGGGGAGCTGTTTTTT.

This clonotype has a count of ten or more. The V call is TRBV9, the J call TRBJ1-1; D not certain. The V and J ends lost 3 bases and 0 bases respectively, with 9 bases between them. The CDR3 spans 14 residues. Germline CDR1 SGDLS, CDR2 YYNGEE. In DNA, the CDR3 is TGTGCCAGCAGCGAGGTCCCCATGAACACTGAAGCTTTCTTT. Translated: CASSEVPMNTEAFF.

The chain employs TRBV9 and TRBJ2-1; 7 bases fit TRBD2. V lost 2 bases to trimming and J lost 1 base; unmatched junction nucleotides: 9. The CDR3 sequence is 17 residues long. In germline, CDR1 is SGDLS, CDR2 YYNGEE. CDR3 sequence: CASSVQSGAGSYNEQFF. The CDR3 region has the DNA TGTGCCAGCAGCGTTCAGAGCGGGGCGGGTTCCTACAATGAGCAGTTCTTC.

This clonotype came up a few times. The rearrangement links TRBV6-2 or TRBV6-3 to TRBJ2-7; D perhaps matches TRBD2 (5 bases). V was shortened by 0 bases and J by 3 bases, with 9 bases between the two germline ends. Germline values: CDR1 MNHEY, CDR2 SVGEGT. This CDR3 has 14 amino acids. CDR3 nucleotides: TGTGCCAGCAGTTACTCGGAGGTTGGCTACGAGCAGTACTTC. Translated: CASSYSEVGYEQYF.

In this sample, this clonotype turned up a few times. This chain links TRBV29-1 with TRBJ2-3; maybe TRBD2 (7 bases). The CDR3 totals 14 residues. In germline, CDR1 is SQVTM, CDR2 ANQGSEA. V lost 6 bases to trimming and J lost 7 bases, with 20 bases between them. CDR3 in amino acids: CSVGGDTLTYTQYF. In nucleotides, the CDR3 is TGCAGCGTAGGGGGGGACACCCTCACGTATACGCAGTATTTT.

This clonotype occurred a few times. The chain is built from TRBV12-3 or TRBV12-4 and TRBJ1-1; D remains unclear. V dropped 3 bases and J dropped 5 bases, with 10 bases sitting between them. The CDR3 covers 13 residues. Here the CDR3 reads CASSFIGWTEAFF. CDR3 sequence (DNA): TGTGCCAGCAGTTTCATTGGATGGACTGAAGCTTTCTTT.

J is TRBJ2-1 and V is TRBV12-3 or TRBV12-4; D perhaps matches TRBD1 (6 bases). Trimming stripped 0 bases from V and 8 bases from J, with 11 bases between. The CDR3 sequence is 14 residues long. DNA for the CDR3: TGTGCCAGCAGTTTAGCGCGCAGGGGCTATGAGCAGTTCTTC. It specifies CASSLARRGYEQFF.

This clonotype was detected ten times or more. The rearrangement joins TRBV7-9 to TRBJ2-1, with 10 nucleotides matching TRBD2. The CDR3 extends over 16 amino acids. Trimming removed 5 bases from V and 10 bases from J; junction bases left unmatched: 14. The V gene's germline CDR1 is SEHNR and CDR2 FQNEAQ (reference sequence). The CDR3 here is CASSPTGTSAHGEQFF. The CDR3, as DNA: TGTGCCAGCAGCCCGACCGGGACTAGCGCCCACGGGGAGCAGTTCTTC. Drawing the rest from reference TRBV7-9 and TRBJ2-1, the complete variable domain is DTGVSQNPRHKITKRGQNVTFRCDPISEHNRLYWYRQTLGQGPEFLTYFQNEAQLEKSRLLSDRFSAERPKGSFSTLEIQRTEQGDSAMYLCASSPTGTSAHGEQFFGPGTRLTVL.